Listed below are T cell receptor beta chains from one sample, sequenced in a study of cytomegalovirus exposure and HLA in healthy donors. The repertoire was sequenced with immunoSEQ multiplex PCR; TCRdb's copy has only in-frame clones and lacks some. The table records some 150,000 clones, 77% of them present only once. Sequencing used PBMCs. The receptors shown here come from a male donor in good health and CMV-seronegative. CDR3s include the opening cysteine and the closing phenylalanine or tryptophan. D genes are given only for firm matches.

CDR3aa | d_gene | j_gene | v_gene
CASSMTGSNQPQHF | TRBD1 | TRBJ1-5 | TRBV6-5
CASRPDSWGYEQYF | - | TRBJ2-7 | TRBV5-1
CASSLGDSGYTF | - | TRBJ1-2 | TRBV7-9
CASRRDIYEQYF | - | TRBJ2-7 | TRBV2
CATETLGEVTEAFF | - | TRBJ1-1 | TRBV19
CASSAMGQAGEQYF | TRBD1 | TRBJ2-7 | TRBV10-2
CASSIVQMSEKLFF | - | TRBJ1-4 | TRBV19
CSSSLTNTQYF | - | TRBJ2-3 | TRBV7-9
CASSPGQQYGYTF | TRBD1 | TRBJ1-2 | TRBV7-2
CASRAAGTGANGLTF | - | TRBJ2-6 | TRBV27
CASSHPEVYNEQFF | - | TRBJ2-1 | TRBV19
CASSLGTGVNSPLHF | TRBD1 | TRBJ1-6 | TRBV7-6
CASSSYRGTTRHEQYF | TRBD1 | TRBJ2-7 | TRBV5-8
CASSRPSGRAFGYEQYF | TRBD2 | TRBJ2-7 | TRBV5-1
CASSRGGSPGETQYF | TRBD2 | TRBJ2-5 | TRBV7-9
CASSDRRGNQPQHF | - | TRBJ1-5 | TRBV2
CASSSTDRGYGYTF | TRBD1 | TRBJ1-2 | TRBV7-9
CASSPGGDQETQYF | TRBD2 | TRBJ2-5 | TRBV9
CASRGAGIGYTF | - | TRBJ1-2 | TRBV11-2
CASRREGQNSPLHF | TRBD1 | TRBJ1-6 | TRBV5-1
CAISDTRGGGNTIYF | - | TRBJ1-3 | TRBV10-3
CASSVTSASTDTQYF | TRBD2 | TRBJ2-3 | TRBV10-1
CASSWVRVSYNSPLHF | - | TRBJ1-6 | TRBV7-8
CASSMDGQGQSAFF | - | TRBJ1-1 | TRBV19
CASRNLGGIKEQFF | - | TRBJ2-1 | TRBV6-6
CASPTLGANVLTF | - | TRBJ2-6 | TRBV7-9
CASSLKTGFSSYEQYF | - | TRBJ2-7 | TRBV5-1
CASSTTSGFSNEQFF | TRBD2 | TRBJ2-1 | TRBV2
CASSLQGNQPQHF | TRBD1 | TRBJ1-5 | TRBV6-5
CASSLEGQGAYEQYF | TRBD1 | - | TRBV5-5
CASNQQGAVHEQYF | TRBD1 | TRBJ2-7 | TRBV2
CASSLGGRINQPQHF | - | TRBJ1-5 | TRBV5-1
CASSQGRGKGEEKLFF | - | TRBJ1-4 | TRBV4-1
CASSKTEQGKRNEQFF | - | TRBJ2-1 | TRBV28
CASEEPITGELFF | - | TRBJ2-2 | TRBV9
CARSLTGANFYGYTF | - | TRBJ1-2 | TRBV7-5
CASSLGGRAPMETQYF | TRBD2 | TRBJ2-5 | TRBV5-1
CASSKSTGRPGYTF | - | TRBJ1-2 | TRBV7-4
CASSHPDRIEQYF | - | TRBJ2-7 | TRBV4-1
CASTRDRGHTGELFF | TRBD1 | TRBJ2-2 | TRBV6-1
CASSEWGQATILTDTQYF | TRBD1 | TRBJ2-3 | TRBV25-1
CASSLAGTRYEQYF | TRBD2 | TRBJ2-7 | TRBV11-2
CASSLASAGFYEQYF | - | TRBJ2-7 | TRBV7-8
CASSQVRNEKLFF | - | TRBJ1-4 | TRBV4-1
CASSGAGGSQKLFF | TRBD1 | TRBJ1-4 | TRBV19
CASSLGGLVSYNEQFF | TRBD2 | TRBJ2-1 | TRBV28
CASSQARGGRQPQHF | - | TRBJ1-5 | TRBV4-1
CASSFPLPGQGMYF | TRBD1 | TRBJ2-7 | TRBV28
CASSLGPSEGTDEQFF | - | TRBJ2-1 | TRBV5-1
CASSVGSYTETFF | - | TRBJ1-1 | TRBV9
CAWTIGSSSNQPQHF | - | TRBJ1-5 | TRBV30
CASSLGRGFNEKLFF | - | TRBJ1-4 | TRBV7-7
CASIGSGVYEQYF | TRBD2 | TRBJ2-7 | TRBV6-5
CASSYGTANDEQYF | TRBD1 | - | TRBV6-6